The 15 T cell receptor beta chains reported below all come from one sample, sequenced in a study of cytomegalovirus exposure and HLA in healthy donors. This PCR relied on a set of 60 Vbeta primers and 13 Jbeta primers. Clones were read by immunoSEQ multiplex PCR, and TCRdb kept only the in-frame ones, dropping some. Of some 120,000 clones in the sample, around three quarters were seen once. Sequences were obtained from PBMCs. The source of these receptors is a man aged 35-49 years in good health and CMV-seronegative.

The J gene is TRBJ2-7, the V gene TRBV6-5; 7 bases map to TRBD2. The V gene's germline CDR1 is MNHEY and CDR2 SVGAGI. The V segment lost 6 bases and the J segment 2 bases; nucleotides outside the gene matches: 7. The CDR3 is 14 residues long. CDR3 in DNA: TGTGCCAGCAGCAGGTCTAGCGGACCCTACGAGCAGTACTTC. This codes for CASSRSSGPYEQYF.

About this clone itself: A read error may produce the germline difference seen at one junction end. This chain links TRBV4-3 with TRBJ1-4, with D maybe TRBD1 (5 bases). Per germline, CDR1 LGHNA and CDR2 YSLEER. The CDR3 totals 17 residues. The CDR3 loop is CANSQDRGVSANEKLFF. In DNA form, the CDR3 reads TGCGCCAACAGCCAAGATCGGGGGGTTTCAGCTAATGAAAAACTGTTTTTT.

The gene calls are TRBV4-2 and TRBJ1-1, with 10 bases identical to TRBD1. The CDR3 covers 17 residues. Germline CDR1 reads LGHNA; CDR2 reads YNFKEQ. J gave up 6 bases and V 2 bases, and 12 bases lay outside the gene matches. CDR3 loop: CASSQSGTGVLMAEAFF. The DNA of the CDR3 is TGTGCCAGCAGCCAATCCGGGACAGGGGTCCTTATGGCTGAAGCTTTCTTT.

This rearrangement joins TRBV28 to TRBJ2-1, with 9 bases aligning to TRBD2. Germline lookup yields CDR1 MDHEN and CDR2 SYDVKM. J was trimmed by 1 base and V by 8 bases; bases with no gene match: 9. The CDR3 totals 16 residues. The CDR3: CASSGGGASSYNEQFF. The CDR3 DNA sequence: TGTGCCAGCTCCGGCGGGGGGGCCAGTTCCTACAATGAGCAGTTCTTC. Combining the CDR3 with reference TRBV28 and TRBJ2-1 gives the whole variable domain DVKVTQSSRYLVKRTGEKVFLECVQDMDHENMFWYRQDPGLGLRLIYFSYDVKMKEKGDIPEGYSVSREKKERFSLILESASTNQTSMYLCASSGGGASSYNEQFFGPGTRLTVL.

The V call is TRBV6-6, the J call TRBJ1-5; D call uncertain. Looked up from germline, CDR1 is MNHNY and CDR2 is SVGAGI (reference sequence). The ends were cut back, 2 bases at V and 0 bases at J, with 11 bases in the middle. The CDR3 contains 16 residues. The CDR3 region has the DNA TGTGCCAGCAGTTACCCCGTCGGTCTTAGCAATCAGCCCCAGCATTTT. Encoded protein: CASSYPVGLSNQPQHF.

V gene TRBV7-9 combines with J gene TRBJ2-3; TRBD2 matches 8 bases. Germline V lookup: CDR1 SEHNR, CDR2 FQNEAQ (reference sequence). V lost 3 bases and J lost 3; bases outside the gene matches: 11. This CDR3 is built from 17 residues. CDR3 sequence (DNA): TGTGCCAGCAGCTTCGGAAAGCGGGGGCCAGCTACAGATACGCAGTATTTT. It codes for CASSFGKRGPATDTQYF. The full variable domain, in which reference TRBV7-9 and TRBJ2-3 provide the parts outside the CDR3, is DTGVSQNPRHKITKRGQNVTFRCDPISEHNRLYWYRQTLGQGPEFLTYFQNEAQLEKSRLLSDRFSAERPKGSFSTLEIQRTEQGDSAMYLCASSFGKRGPATDTQYFGPGTRLTVL.

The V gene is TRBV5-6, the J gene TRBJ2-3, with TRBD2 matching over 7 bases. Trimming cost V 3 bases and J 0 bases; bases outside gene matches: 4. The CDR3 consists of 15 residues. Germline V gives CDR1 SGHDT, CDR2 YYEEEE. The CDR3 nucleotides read TGTGCCAGCAGCTGGGGAGGGAGGAGCACAGATACGCAGTATTTT. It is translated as CASSWGGRSTDTQYF.

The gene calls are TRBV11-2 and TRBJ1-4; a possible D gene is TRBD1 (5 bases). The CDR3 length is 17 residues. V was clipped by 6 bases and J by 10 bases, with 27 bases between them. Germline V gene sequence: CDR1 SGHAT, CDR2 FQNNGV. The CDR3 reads CASRPRGGASPQGKLFF. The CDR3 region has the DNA TGTGCCAGCAGGCCTCGGGGAGGGGCCTCCCCACAAGGAAAACTGTTTTTT.

DNA of the CDR3: TGTGCCAGCAGCGTGGGGGGGGAGACCCAGTACTTC. Amino acids: CASSVGGETQYF. The rearrangement joins TRBV11-3 to TRBJ2-5, with 7 bases identical to TRBD2. V dropped 5 bases and J dropped 5; count of bases not matched to a gene: 2. CDR3 length: 12 residues. Germline V gene lookup returns CDR1 SGHNT and CDR2 YENEEA.

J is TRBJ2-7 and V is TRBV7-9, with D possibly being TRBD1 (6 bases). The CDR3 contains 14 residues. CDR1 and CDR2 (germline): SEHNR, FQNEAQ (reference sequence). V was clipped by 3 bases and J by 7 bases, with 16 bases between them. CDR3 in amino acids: CASSFSPVTGEQYF. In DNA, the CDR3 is TGTGCCAGCAGCTTTAGTCCGGTTACAGGGGAGCAGTACTTC. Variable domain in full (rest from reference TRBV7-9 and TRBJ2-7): DTGVSQNPRHKITKRGQNVTFRCDPISEHNRLYWYRQTLGQGPEFLTYFQNEAQLEKSRLLSDRFSAERPKGSFSTLEIQRTEQGDSAMYLCASSFSPVTGEQYFGPGTRLTVT.

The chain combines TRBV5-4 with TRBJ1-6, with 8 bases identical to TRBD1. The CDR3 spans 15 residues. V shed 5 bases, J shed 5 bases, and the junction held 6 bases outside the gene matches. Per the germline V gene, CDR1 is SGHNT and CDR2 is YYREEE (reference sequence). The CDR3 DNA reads TGTGCCAGCAGTTTCGGACAGGGACATAATTCACCCCTCCACTTT. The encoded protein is CASSFGQGHNSPLHF.

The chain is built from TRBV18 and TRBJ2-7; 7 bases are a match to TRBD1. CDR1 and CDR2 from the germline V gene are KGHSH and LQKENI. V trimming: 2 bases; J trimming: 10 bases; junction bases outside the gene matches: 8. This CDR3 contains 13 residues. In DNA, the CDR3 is TGTGCCAGCTCACCAGCCCCCCAGGGGGTTCAGTACTTC. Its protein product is CASSPAPQGVQYF.

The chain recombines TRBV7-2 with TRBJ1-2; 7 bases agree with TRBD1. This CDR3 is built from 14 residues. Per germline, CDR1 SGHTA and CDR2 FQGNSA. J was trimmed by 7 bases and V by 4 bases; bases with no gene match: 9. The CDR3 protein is CASSYTQGVSGYTF. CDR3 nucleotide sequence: TGTGCCAGCAGCTACACCCAGGGGGTCTCTGGCTACACCTTC.

CDR3 coding DNA: TGTGCCAGCAGTGAAGGGCAGGGGCGGACCGGGGAGCTGTTTTTT. This sequence encodes CASSEGQGRTGELFF. V is TRBV2 and J is TRBJ2-2, with a possible D match to TRBD1 (6 bases). The V end was cut by 1 base, the J end by 5 bases, with 11 bases between. The CDR3 covers 15 residues. CDR1 SNHLY and CDR2 FYNNEI come from the germline V gene.

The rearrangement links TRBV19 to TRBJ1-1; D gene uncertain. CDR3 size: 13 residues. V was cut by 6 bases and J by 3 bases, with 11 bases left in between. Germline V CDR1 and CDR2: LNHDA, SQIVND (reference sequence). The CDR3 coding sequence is TGTGCCAGTAGCCTGGGAGAGTACACTGAAGCTTTCTTT. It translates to CASSLGEYTEAFF.